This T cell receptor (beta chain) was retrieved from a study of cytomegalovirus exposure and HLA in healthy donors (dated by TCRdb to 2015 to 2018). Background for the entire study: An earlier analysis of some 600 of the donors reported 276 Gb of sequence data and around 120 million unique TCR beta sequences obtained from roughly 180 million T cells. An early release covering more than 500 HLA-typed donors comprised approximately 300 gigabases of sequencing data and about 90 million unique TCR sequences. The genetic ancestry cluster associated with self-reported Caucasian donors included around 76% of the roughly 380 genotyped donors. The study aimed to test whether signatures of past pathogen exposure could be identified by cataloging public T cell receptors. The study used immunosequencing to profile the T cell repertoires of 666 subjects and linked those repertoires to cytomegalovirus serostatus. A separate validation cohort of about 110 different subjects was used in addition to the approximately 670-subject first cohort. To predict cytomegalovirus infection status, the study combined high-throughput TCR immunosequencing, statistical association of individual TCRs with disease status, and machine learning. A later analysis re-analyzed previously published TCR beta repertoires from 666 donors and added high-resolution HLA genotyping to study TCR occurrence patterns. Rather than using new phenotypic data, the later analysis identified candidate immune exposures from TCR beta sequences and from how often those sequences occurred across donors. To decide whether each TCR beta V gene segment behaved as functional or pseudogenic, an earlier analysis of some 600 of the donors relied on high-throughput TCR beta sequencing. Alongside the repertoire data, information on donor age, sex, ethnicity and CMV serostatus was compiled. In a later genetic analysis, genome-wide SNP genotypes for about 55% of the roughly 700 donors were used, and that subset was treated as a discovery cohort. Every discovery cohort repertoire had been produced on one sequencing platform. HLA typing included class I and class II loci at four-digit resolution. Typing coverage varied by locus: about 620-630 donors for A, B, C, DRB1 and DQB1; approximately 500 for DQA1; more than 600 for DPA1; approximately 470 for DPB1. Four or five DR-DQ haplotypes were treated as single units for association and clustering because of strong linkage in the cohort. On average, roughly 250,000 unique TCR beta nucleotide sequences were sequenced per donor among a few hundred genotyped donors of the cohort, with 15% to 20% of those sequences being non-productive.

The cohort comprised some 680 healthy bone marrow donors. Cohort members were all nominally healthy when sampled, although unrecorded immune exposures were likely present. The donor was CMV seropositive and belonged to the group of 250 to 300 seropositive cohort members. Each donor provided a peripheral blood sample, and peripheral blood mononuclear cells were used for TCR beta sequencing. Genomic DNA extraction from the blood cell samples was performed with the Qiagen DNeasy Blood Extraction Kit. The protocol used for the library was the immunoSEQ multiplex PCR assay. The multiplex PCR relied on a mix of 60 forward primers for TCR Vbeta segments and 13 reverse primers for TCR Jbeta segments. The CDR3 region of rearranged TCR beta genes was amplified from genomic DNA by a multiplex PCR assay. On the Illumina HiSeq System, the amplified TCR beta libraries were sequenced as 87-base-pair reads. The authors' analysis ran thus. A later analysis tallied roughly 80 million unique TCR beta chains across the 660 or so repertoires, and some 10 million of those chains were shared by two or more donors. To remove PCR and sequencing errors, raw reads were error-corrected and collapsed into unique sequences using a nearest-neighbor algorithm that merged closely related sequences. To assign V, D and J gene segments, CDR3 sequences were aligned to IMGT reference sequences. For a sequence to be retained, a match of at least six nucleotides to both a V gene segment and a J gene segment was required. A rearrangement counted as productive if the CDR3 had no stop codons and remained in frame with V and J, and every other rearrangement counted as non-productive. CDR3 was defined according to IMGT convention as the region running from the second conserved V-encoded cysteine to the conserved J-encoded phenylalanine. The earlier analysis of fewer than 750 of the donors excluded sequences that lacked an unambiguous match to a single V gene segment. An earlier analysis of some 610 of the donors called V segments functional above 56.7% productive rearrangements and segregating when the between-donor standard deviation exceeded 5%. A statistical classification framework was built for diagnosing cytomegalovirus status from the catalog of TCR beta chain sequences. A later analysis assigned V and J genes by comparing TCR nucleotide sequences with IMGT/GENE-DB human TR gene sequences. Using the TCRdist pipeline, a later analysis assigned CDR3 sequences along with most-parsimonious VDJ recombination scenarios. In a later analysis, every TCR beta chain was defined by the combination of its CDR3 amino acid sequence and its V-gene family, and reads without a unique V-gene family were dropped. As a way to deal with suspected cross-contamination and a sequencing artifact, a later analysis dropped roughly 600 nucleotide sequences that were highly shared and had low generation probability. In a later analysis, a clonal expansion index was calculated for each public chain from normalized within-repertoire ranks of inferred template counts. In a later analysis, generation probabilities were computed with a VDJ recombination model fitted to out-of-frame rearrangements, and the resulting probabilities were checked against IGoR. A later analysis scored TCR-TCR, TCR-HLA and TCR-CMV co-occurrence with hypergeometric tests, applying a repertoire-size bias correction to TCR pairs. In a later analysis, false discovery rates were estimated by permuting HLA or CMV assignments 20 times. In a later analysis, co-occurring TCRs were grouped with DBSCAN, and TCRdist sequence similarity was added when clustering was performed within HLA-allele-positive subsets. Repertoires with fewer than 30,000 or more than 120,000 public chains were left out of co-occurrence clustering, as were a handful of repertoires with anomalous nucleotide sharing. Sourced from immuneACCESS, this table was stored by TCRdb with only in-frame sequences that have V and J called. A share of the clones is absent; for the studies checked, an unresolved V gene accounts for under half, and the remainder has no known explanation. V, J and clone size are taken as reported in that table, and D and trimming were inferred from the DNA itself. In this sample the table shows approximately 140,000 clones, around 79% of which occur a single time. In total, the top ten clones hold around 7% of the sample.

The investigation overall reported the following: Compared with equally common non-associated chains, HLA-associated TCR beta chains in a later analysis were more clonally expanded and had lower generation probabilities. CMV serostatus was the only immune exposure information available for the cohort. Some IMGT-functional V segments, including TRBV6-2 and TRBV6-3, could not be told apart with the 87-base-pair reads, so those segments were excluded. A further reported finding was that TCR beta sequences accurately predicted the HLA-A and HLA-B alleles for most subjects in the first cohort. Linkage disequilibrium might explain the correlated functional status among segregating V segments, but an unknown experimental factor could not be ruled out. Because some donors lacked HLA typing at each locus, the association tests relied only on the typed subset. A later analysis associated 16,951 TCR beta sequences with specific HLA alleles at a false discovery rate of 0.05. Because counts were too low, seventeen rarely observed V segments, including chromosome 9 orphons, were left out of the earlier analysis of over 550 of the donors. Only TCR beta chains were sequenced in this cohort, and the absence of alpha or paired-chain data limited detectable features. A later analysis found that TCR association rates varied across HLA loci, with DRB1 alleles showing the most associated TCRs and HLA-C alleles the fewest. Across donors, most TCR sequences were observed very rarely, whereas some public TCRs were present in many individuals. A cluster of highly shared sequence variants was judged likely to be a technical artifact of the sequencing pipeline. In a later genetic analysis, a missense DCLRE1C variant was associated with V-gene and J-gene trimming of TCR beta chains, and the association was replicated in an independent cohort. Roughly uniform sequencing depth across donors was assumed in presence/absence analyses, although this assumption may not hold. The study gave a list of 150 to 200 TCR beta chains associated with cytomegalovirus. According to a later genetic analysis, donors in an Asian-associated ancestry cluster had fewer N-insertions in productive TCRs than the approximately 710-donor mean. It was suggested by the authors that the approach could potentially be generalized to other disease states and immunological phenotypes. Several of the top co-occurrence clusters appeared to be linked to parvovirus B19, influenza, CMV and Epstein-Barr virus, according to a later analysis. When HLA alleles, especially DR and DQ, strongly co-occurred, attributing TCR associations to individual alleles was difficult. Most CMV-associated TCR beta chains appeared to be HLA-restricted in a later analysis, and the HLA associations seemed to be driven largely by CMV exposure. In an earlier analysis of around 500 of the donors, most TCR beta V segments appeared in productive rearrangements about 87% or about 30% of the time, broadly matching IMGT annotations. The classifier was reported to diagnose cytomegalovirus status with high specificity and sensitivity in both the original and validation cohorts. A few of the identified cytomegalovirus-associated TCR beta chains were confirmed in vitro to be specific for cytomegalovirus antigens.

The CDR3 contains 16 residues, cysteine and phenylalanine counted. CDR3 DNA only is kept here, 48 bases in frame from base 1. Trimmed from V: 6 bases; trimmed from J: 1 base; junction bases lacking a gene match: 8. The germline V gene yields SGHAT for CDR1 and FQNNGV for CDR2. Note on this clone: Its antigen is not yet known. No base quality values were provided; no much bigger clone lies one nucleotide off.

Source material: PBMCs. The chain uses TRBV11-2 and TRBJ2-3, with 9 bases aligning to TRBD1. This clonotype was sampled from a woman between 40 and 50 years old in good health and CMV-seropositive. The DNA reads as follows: TGTGCCAGCAGTGGACAGGGGACCGGTGGCACAGATACGCAGTATTTT. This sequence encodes CASSGQGTGGTDTQYF. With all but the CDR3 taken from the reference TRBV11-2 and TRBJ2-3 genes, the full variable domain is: EAGVAQSPRYKIIEKRQSVAFWCNPISGHATLYWYQQILGQGPKLLIQFQNNGVVDDSQLPKDRFSAERLKGVDSTLKIQPAKLEDSAVYLCASSGQGTGGTDTQYFGPGTRLTVL.